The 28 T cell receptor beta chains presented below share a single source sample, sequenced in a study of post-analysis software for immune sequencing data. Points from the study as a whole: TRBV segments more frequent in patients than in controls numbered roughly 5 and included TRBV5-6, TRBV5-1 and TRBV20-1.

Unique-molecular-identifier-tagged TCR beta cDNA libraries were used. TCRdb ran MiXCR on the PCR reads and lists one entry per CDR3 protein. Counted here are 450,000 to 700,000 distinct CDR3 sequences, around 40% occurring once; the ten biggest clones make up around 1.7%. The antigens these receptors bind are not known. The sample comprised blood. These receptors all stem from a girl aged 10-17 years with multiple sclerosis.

CDR3 in amino acids: CASGPLGAYYEQYF. The CDR3 bases are TGTGCCAGTGGTCCCTTGGGGGCTTACTACGAGCAGTACTTC. The rearrangement uses TRBV6-5 and TRBJ2-7; D perhaps matches TRBD1 (6 bases). The germline V gene encodes CDR1 MNHEY and CDR2 SVGAGI. With 9 bases removed from V and 3 bases from J, the gap between germline ends came to 18 bases. The CDR3 loop spans 14 amino acids.

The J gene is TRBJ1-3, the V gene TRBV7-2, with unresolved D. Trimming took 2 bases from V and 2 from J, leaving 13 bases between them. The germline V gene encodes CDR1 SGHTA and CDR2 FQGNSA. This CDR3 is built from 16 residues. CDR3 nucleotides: TGTGCCAGCAGCTTAACCGCCTCTGGGCCTGGAAACACCATATATTTT. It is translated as CASSLTASGPGNTIYF.

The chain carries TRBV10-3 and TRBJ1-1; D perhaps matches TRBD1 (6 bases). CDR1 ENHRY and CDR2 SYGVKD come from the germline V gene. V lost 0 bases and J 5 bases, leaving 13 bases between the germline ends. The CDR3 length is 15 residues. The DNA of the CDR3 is TGTGCCATCAGTGAGTCGGTCAGCAGGGGTACTGAAGCTTTCTTT. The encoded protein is CAISESVSRGTEAFF.

CDR3 sequence reads: CASSTTSGRTLMEQYF. DNA of the CDR3: TGTGCCAGCAGTACTACTAGCGGGAGGACCCTAATGGAGCAGTACTTC. This chain connects TRBV28 to TRBJ2-7, with 12 bases fitting TRBD2. Germline V gene sequence: CDR1 MDHEN, CDR2 SYDVKM. This CDR3 has 16 amino acids. J was trimmed by 7 bases and V by 5 bases; bases with no gene match: 12.

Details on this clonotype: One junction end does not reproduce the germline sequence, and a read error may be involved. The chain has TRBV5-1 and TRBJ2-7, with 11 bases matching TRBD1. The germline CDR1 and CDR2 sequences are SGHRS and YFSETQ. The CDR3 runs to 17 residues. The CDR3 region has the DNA TGCGCCAGCAGCTCCCATCGCCGGACAGGGGGCTCCTGCGAGCAGTACTTC. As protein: CASSSHRRTGGSCEQYF.

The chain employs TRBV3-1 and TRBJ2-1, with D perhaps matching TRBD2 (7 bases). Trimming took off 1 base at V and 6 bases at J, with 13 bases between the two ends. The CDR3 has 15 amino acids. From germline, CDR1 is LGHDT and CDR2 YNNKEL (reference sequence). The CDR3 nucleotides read TGTGCCAGCAGCCAAGTGCGGGGGCCGCGCAATGAGCAGTTCTTC. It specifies CASSQVRGPRNEQFF.

The CDR3 DNA reads TGTGCCAGCACCACGTCAGGTGTCACCGGGGAGCTGTTTTTT. Protein sequence: CASTTSGVTGELFF. This chain joins TRBV12-3 or TRBV12-4 and TRBJ2-2; D unresolved. V was pared by 7 bases and J by 4 bases, with 13 bases between. This CDR3 contains 14 residues.

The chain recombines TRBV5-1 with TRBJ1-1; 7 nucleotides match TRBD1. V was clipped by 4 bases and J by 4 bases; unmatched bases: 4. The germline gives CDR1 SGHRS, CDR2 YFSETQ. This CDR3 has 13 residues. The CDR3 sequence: CASSQGQSTEAFF. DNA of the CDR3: TGCGCCAGCAGCCAGGGACAGAGCACTGAAGCTTTCTTT. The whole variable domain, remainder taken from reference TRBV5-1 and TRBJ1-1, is KAGVTQTPRYLIKTRGQQVTLSCSPISGHRSVSWYQQTPGQGLQFLFEYFSETQRNKGNFPGRFSGRQFSNSRSEMNVSTLELGDSALYLCASSQGQSTEAFFGQGTRLTVV.

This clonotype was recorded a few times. CDR3 DNA: TGTGCCAGCAGCCAAGATCCTAGCGGATCTACCTACGAGCAGTACTTC. This translates into CASSQDPSGSTYEQYF. V and J are TRBV4-2 and TRBJ2-7, with 7 nucleotides matching TRBD2. The V gene's germline CDR1 is LGHNA and CDR2 YNFKEQ. The CDR3 runs to 16 residues. The V gene end was trimmed by 0 bases and the J gene end by 2 bases; junction bases not matched to a gene: 7.

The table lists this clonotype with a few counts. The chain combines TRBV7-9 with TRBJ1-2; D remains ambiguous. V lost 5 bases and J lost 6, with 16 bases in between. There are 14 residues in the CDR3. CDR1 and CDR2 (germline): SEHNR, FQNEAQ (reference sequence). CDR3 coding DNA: TGTGCCAGCAGCGGCCAGGAGGTCCCCCATGGCTACACCTTC. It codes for CASSGQEVPHGYTF.

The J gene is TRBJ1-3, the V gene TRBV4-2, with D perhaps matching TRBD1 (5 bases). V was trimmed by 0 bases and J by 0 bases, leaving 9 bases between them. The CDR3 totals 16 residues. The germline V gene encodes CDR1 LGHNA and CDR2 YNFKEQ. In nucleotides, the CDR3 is TGTGCCAGCAGCCAAGATGTAAGGGGCTCTGGAAACACCATATATTTT. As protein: CASSQDVRGSGNTIYF.

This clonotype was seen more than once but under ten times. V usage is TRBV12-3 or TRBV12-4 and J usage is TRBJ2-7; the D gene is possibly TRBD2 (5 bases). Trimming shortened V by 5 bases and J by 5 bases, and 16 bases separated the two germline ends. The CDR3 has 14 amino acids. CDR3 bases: TGTGCCAGCAGTCCCGGGGTAGTTGTCAACGAGCAGTACTTC. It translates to CASSPGVVVNEQYF.

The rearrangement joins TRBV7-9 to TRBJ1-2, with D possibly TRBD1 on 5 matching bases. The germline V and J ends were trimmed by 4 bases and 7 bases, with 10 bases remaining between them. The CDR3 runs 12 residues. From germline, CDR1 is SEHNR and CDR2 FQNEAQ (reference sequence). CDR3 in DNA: TGTGCCAGCAGCTCGACAGTTCCTGGCTACACCTTC. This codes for CASSSTVPGYTF.

The CDR3 spells CSVRGPSDRAYEQYF. The CDR3 DNA reads TGCAGTGTCAGAGGTCCTAGCGACAGGGCCTACGAGCAGTACTTC. The chain uses TRBV20-1 and TRBJ2-7; TRBD1 is a possible D gene (7 bases). The CDR3 covers 15 residues. V lost 7 bases to trimming and J lost 2 bases, with 21 bases between them. CDR1 and CDR2 (germline): DFQATT, SNEGSKA (reference sequence).

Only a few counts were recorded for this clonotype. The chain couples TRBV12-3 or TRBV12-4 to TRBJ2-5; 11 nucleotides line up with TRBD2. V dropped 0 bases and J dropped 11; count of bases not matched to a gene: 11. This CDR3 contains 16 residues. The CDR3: CASSLAPSGGRGEQYF. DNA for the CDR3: TGTGCCAGCAGTTTAGCGCCTAGCGGGGGGCGAGGAGAGCAGTACTTC.

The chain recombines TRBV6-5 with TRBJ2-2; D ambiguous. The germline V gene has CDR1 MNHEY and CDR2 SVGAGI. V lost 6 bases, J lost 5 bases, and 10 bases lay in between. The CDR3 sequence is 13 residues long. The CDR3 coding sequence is TGTGCCAGCAGAGTCCCCGGGACCGGGGAGCTGTTTTTT. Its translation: CASRVPGTGELFF.

CDR3 region: CSARVGTGEGQPQHF. As DNA, the CDR3 is TGCAGTGCTAGAGTAGGGACAGGGGAAGGACAGCCCCAGCATTTT. This chain joins TRBV20-1 and TRBJ1-5, with 10 bases matching TRBD1. This CDR3 contains 15 residues. Per the germline V gene, CDR1 is DFQATT and CDR2 is SNEGSKA (reference sequence). V was pared by 1 base and J by 7 bases, with 7 bases of the junction left unmatched.

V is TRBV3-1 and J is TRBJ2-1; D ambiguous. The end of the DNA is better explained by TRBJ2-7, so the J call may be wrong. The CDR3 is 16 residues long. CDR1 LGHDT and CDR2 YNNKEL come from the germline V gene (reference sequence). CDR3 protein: CASSSPDPSSYNEQYF. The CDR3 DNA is TGTGCCAGCAGCTCCCCTGACCCGAGCTCCTACAATGAGCAGTACTTC.

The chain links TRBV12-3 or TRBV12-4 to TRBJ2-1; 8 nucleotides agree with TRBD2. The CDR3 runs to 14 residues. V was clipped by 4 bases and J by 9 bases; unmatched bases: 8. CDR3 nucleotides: TGTGCCAGCAGTTCCCTGGGACTAGTGGGTGAGCAGTTCTTC. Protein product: CASSSLGLVGEQFF.

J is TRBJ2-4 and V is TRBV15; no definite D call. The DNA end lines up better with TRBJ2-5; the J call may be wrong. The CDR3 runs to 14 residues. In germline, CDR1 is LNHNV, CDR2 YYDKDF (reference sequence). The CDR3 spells CATSRGASQETQYF. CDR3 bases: TGTGCCACCAGCAGAGGTGCGAGCCAAGAGACCCAGTACTTC.

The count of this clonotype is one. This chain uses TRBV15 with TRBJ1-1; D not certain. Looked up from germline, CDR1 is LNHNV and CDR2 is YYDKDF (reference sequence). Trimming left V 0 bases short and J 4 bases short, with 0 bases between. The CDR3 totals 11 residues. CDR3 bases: TGTGCCACCAGCAGAGACACTGAAGCTTTCTTT. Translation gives CATSRDTEAFF.

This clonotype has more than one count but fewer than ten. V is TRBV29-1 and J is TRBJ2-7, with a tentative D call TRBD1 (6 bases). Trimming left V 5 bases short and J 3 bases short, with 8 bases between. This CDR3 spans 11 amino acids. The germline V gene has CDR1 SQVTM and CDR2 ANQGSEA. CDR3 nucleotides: TGCAGCGTTCGACAGGACTACGAGCAGTACTTC. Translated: CSVRQDYEQYF.

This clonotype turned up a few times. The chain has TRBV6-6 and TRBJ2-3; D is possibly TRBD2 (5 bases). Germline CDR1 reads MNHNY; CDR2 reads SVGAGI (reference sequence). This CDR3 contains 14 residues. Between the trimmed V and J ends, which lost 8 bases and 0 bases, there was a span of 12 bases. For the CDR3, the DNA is TGTGCCAGCCGCGACCCGGGGAGCACAGATACGCAGTATTTT. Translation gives CASRDPGSTDTQYF.

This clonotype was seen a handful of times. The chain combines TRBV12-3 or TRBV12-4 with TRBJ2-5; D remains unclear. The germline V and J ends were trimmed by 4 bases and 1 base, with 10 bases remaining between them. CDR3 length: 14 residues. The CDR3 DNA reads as TGTGCCAGCAGTTCAAGGGTCGTCCAAGAGACCCAGTACTTC. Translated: CASSSRVVQETQYF.

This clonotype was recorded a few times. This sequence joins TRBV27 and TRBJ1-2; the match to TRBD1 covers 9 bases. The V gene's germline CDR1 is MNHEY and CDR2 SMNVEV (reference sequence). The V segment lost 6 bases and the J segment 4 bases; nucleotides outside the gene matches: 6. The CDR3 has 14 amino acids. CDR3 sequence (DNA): TGTGCCAGCAGCCAGGGACAGGGACTCTATGGCTACACCTTC. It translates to CASSQGQGLYGYTF.

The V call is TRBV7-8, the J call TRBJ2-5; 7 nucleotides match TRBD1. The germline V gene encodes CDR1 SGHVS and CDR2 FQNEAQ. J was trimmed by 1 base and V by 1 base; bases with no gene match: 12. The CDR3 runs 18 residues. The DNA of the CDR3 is TGTGCCAGCAGCTTAGGGCCACCGGGACAGAGCATCCAAGAGACCCAGTACTTC. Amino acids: CASSLGPPGQSIQETQYF. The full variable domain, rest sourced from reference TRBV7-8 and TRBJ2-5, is GAGVSQSPRYKVAKRGQDVALRCDPISGHVSLFWYQQALGQGPEFLTYFQNEAQLDKSGLPSDRFFAERPEGSVSTLKIQRTQQEDSAVYLCASSLGPPGQSIQETQYFGPGTRLLVL.

The CDR3 here is CASTQQGKEEYGYTF. CDR3 coding DNA: TGTGCCAGCACCCAGCAGGGGAAGGAGGAATATGGCTACACCTTC. The V call is TRBV6-6, the J call TRBJ1-2; tentative D call: TRBD1 (6 bases). CDR1 is MNHNY, CDR2 SVGAGI, per germline (reference sequence). The CDR3 sequence is 15 residues long. The germline V and J ends were trimmed by 7 bases and 5 bases, with 20 bases remaining between them.

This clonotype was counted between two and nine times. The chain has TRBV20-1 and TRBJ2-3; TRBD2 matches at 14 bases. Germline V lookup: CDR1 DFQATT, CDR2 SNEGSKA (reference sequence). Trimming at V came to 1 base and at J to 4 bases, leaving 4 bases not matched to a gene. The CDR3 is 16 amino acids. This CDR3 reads CSARAGLAGGSDTQYF. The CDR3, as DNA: TGCAGTGCTAGAGCCGGACTAGCGGGGGGTTCAGATACGCAGTATTTT.